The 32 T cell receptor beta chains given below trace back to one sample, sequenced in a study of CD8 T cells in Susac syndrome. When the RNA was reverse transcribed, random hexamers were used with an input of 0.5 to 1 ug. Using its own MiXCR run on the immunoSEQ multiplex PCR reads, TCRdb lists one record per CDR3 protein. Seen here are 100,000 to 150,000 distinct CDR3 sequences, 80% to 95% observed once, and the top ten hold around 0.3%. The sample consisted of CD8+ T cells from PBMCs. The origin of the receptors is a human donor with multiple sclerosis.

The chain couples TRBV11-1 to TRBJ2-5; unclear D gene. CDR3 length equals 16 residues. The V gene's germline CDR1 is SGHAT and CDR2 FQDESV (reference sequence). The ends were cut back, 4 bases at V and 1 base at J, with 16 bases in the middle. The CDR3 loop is CASSSLGLILQETQYF. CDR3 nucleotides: TGTGCCAGCAGCTCATTAGGTCTTATCCTCCAAGAGACCCAGTACTTC.

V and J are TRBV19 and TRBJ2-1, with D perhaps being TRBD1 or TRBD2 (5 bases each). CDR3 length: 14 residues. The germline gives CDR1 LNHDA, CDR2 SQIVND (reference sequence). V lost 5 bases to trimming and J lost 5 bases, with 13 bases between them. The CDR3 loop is CASSPRASHNEQFF. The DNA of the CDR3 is TGTGCCAGTAGTCCCAGGGCTAGCCACAATGAGCAGTTCTTC.

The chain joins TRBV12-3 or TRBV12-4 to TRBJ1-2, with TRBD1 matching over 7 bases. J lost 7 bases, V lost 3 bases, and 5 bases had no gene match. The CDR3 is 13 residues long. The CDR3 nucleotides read TGTGCCAGCAGTTTCGGCAAGGGGGCTGGCTACACCTTC. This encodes CASSFGKGAGYTF.

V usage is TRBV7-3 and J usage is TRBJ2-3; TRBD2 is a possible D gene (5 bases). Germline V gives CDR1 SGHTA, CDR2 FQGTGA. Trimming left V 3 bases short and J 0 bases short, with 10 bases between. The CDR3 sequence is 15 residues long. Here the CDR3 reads CASSFQAASTDTQYF. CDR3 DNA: TGTGCCAGCAGCTTTCAAGCGGCCAGCACAGATACGCAGTATTTT.

CDR3 residues: CSARDREGVGQPQHF. The CDR3 nucleotides read TGCAGTGCTAGAGATAGGGAGGGGGTAGGTCAGCCCCAGCATTTT. The chain is built from TRBV20-1 and TRBJ1-5, with a tentative D call TRBD1 (6 bases). Germline CDR1 reads DFQATT; CDR2 reads SNEGSKA (reference sequence). The CDR3 is 15 amino acids. V was clipped by 0 bases and J by 6 bases, with 15 bases between them.

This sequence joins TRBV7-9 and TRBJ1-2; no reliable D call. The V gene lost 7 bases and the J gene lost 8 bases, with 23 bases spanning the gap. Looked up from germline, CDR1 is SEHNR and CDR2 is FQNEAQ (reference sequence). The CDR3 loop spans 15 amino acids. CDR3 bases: TGTGCCAGCACCGCTCCGGGGAGACCTTCGAGCGGCTACACCTTC. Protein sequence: CASTAPGRPSSGYTF.

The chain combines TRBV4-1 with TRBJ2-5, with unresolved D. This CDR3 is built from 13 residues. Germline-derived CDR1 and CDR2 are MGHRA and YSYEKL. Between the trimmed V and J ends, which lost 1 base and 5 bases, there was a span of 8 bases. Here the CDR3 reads CASSQGLGETQYF. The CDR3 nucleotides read TGCGCCAGCAGCCAAGGCCTGGGGGAGACCCAGTACTTC.

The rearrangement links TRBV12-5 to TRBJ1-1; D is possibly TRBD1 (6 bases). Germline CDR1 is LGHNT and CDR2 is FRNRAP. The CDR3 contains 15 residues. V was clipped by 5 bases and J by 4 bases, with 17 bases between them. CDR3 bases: TGTGCTAGTGGTCGAACCAGGGGTGATGGCACTGAAGCTTTCTTT. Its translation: CASGRTRGDGTEAFF. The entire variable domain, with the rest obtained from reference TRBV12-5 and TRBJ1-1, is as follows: DARVTQTPRHKVTEMGQEVTMRCQPILGHNTVFWYRQTMMQGLELLAYFRNRAPLDDSGMPKDRFSAEMPDATLATLKIQPSEPRDSAVYFCASGRTRGDGTEAFFGQGTRLTVV.

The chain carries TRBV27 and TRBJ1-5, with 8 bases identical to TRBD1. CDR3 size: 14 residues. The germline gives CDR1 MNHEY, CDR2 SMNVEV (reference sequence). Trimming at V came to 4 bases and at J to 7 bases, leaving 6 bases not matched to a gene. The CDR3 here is CASSSFQGAQPQHF. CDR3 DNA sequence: TGTGCCAGCAGTTCATTTCAGGGGGCCCAGCCCCAGCATTTT.

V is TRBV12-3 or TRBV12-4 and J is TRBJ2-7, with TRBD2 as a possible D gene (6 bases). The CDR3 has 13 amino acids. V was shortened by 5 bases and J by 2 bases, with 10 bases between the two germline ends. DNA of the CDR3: TGTGCCAGCAGTGGGGGGAGGACCTACGAGCAGTACTTC. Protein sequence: CASSGGRTYEQYF.

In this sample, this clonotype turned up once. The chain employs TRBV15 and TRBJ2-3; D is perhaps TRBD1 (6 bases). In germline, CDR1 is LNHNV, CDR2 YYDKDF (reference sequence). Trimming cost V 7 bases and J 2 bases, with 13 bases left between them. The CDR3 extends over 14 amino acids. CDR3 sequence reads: CATKRGSTTDTQYF. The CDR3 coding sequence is TGTGCCACCAAGAGGGGGTCAACCACAGATACGCAGTATTTT. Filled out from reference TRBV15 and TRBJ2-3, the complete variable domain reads DAMVIQNPRYQVTQFGKPVTLSCSQTLNHNVMYWYQQKSSQAPKLLFHYYDKDFNNEADTPDNFQSRRPNTSFCFLDIRSPGLGDTAMYLCATKRGSTTDTQYFGPGTRLTVL.

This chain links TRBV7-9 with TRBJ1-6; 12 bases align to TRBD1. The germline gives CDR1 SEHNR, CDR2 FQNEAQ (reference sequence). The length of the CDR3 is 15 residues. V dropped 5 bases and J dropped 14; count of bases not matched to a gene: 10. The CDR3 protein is CASSGPGTGGASLHF. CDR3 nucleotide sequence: TGTGCCAGCAGCGGTCCCGGGACAGGGGGCGCGTCCCTCCACTTT. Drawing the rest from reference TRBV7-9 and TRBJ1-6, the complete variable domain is DTGVSQNPRHKITKRGQNVTFRCDPISEHNRLYWYRQTLGQGPEFLTYFQNEAQLEKSRLLSDRFSAERPKGSFSTLEIQRTEQGDSAMYLCASSGPGTGGASLHFGNGTRLTVT.

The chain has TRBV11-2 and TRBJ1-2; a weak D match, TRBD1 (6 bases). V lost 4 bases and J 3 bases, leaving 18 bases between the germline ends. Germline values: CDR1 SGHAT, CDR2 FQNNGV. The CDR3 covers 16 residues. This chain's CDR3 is CASSSLLGAIDYGYTF. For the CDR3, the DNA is TGTGCCAGCAGCTCTCTCCTGGGGGCGATTGACTATGGCTACACCTTC.

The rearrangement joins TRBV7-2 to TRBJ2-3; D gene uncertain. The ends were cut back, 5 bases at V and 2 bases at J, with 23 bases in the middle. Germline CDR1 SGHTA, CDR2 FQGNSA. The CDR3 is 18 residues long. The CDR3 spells CASSLNHQARPYTDTQYF. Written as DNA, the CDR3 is TGTGCCAGCAGCCTTAACCATCAGGCTAGACCGTACACAGATACGCAGTATTTT. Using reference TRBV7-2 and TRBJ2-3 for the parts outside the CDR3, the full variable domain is GAGVSQSPSNKVTEKGKDVELRCDPISGHTALYWYRQSLGQGLEFLIYFQGNSAPDKSGLPSDRFSAERTGGSVSTLTIQRTQQEDSAVYLCASSLNHQARPYTDTQYFGPGTRLTVL.

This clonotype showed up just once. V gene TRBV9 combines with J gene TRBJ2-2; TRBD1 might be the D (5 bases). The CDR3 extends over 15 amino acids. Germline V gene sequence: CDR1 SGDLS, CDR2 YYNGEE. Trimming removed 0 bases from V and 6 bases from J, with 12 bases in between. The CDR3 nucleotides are TGTGCCAGCAGCGTAGGTAGGGGATATGCCGGGGAGCTGTTTTTT. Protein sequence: CASSVGRGYAGELFF.

The CDR3 bases are TGCGCCTCCGGGGGACAGGGGGAGACCCAGTACTTC. Protein: CASGGQGETQYF. J is TRBJ2-5 and V is TRBV5-1; 10 bases match TRBD1. The CDR3 length is 12 residues. Germline V gives CDR1 SGHRS, CDR2 YFSETQ. With V trimmed by 10 bases and J by 5 bases, 5 bases remained unmatched.

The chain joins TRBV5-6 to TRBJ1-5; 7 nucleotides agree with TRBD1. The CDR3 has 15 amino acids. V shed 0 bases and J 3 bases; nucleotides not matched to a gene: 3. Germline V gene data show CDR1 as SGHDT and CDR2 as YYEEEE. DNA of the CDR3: TGTGCCAGCAGCTTGGCGGGACAGAACAATCAGCCCCAGCATTTT. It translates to CASSLAGQNNQPQHF.

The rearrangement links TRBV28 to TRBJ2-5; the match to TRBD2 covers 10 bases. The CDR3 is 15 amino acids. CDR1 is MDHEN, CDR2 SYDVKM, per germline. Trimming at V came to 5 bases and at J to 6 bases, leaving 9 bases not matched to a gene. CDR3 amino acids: CASSLTSGVAKTQYF. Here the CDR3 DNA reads TGTGCCAGCAGTCTCACTAGCGGGGTTGCCAAGACCCAGTACTTC.

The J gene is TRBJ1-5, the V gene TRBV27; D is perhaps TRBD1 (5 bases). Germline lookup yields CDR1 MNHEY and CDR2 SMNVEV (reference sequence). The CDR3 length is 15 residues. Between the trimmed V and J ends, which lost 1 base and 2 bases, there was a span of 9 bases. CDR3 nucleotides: TGTGCCAGCAGTTTATACCCCAGGGGCAATCAGCCCCAGCATTTT. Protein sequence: CASSLYPRGNQPQHF.

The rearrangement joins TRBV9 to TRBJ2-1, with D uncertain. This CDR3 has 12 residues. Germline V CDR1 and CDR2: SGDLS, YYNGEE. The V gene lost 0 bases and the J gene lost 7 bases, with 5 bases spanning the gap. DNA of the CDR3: TGTGCCAGCAGCGTAGTAAAGAATGAGCAGTTCTTC. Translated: CASSVVKNEQFF.

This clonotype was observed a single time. The CDR3 loop reads CASSSLPLAGGPPTGELFF. The DNA for the CDR3 is TGTGCCAGCAGCTCCCTCCCCCTAGCGGGAGGGCCGCCCACCGGGGAGCTGTTTTTT. V usage is TRBV7-9 and J usage is TRBJ2-2; 12 nucleotides align to TRBD2. The germline V gene encodes CDR1 SEHNR and CDR2 FQNEAQ (reference sequence). V lost 4 bases and J lost 4; bases outside the gene matches: 13. The CDR3 is 19 amino acids.

CDR3 DNA: TGCAGCGCCGGGGGCGGGGACTTCTCCTACGAGCAGTACTTC. Its protein product is CSAGGGDFSYEQYF. The chain combines TRBV29-1 with TRBJ2-7; D is perhaps TRBD1 or TRBD2 (6 bases each). CDR1 is SQVTM, CDR2 ANQGSEA, per germline. V shed 7 bases and J shed 0 bases, with 16 bases lying between them. This CDR3 has 14 amino acids.

The CDR3 DNA reads as TGTGCCACCAGCGGTCGGGTAAGTCTACGGCAGTACGTC. It is translated as CATSGRVSLRQYV. The V and J genes are TRBV24-1 and TRBJ2-7; D call uncertain. The germline V gene encodes CDR1 KGHDR and CDR2 SFDVKD. The CDR3 has 13 residues. V lost 7 bases to trimming and J lost 9 bases, with 18 bases between them.

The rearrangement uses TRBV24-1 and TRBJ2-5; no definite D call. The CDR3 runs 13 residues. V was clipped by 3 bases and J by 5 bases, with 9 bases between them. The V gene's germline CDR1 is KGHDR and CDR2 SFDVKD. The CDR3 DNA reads TGTGCCACCAGTGATGGAGTGGGGGAGACCCAGTACTTC. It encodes CATSDGVGETQYF.

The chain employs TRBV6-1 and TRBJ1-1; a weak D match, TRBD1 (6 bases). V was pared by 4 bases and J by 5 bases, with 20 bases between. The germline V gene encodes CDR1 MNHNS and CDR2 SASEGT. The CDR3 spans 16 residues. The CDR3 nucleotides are TGTGCCAGCAGTGGATTACGCACACAGGGTTGGACTGAAGCTTTCTTT. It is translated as CASSGLRTQGWTEAFF.

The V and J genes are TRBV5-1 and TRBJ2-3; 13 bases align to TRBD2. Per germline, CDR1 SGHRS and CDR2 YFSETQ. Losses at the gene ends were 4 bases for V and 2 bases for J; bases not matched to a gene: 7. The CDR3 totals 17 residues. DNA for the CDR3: TGCGCCAGCAGCGCGCGGACTAGCGGGGGCTACACAGATACGCAGTATTTT. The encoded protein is CASSARTSGGYTDTQYF. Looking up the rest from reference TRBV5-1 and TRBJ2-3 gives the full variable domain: KAGVTQTPRYLIKTRGQQVTLSCSPISGHRSVSWYQQTPGQGLQFLFEYFSETQRNKGNFPGRFSGRQFSNSRSEMNVSTLELGDSALYLCASSARTSGGYTDTQYFGPGTRLTVL.

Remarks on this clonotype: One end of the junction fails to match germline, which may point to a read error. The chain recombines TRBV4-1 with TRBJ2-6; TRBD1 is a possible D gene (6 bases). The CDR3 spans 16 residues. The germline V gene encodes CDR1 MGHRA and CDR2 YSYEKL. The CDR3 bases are TGCGCCAGCAGCCAAGAGAGGCAGGCAGGGGTCAACGTCCTGACTTTC. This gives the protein CASSQERQAGVNVLTF.

This CDR3 reads CASSQGQGIFYGYTF. In DNA form, the CDR3 reads TGTGCCAGCAGCCAAGGACAGGGTATATTCTATGGCTACACCTTC. The V and J genes are TRBV14 and TRBJ1-2, with TRBD1 matching 7 bases. This CDR3 has 15 residues. Losses at the gene ends were 1 base for V and 4 bases for J; bases not matched to a gene: 6. Germline CDR1 reads SGHDN; CDR2 reads FVKESK.

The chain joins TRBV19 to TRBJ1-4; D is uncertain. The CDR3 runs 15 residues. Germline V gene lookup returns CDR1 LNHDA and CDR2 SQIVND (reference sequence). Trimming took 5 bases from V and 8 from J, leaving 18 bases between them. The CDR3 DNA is TGTGCCAGTAGTCCCAGCATATACCAGCGGGAAAAACTGTTTTTT. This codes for CASSPSIYQREKLFF.

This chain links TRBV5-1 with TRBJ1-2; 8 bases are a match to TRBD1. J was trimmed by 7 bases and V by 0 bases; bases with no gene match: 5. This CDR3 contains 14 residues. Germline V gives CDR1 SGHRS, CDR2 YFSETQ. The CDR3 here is CASSLAVGQVGYTF. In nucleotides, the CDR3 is TGCGCCAGCAGCTTGGCCGTGGGACAGGTTGGCTACACCTTC.

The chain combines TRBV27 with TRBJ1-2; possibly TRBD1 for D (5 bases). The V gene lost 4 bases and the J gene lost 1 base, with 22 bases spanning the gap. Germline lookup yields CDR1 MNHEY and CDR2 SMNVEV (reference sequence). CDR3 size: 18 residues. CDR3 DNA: TGTGCCAGCAGTTACGAGGGGTCCATTTACGGGGGTAACTATGGCTACACCTTC. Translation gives CASSYEGSIYGGNYGYTF.

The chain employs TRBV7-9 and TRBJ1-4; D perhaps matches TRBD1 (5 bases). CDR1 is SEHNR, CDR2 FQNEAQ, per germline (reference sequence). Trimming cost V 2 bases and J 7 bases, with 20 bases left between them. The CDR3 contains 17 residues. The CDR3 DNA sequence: TGTGCCAGCAGCTTACCACAAGACAAGGGACGGAGTGAAAAACTGTTTTTT. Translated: CASSLPQDKGRSEKLFF.